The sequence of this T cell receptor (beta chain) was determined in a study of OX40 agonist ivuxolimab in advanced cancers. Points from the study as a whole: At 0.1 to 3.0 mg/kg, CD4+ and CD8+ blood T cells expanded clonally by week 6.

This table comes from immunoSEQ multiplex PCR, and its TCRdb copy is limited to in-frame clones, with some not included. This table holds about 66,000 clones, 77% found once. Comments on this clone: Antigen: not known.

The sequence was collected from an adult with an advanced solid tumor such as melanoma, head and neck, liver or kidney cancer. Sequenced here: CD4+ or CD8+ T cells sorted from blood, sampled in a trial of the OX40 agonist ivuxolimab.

Here the CDR3 DNA reads TGCAGCGTTGTCATCCTGATTAATGAGCAGTTCTTC. Translation: CSVVILINEQFF. The gene calls are TRBV29-1 and TRBJ2-1; D gene ambiguous. Germline V gene data show CDR1 as SQVTM and CDR2 as ANQGSEA. This CDR3 region has 12 residues. The V and J ends lost 4 bases and 7 bases respectively, with 11 bases between them.